Listed here are 32 T cell receptor beta chains from one sample, sequenced in a study of T cells in Graves' hyperthyroidism and ophthalmopathy. The investigators amplified TCR beta CDR3 regions from RNA transcripts. The primer set for the first-round RT-PCR of the TCR CDR3 was HTBI. TCRdb re-called the multiplex PCR reads through MiXCR, storing one row per CDR3 protein. The data show about 600,000 distinct CDR3 sequences, with 16% seen just once and around 3.3% held by the top ten. Sequencing used blood. Receptors were obtained from a woman aged 40 to 50 with Graves' ophthalmopathy.

This clonotype was observed at least ten times. This chain connects TRBV5-1 to TRBJ2-7; TRBD1 might be the D (7 bases). The germline V gene encodes CDR1 SGHRS and CDR2 YFSETQ. The length of the CDR3 is 13 residues. Trimming removed 5 bases at V and 1 base at J, with 10 bases between. This CDR3 reads CASREGASYEQYF. DNA of the CDR3: TGCGCCAGCAGGGAGGGGGCGTCCTACGAGCAGTACTTC.

The genes are TRBV6-1 and TRBJ2-1, with 14 bases lining up with TRBD2. Trimming at V came to 6 bases and at J to 9 bases, leaving 4 bases not matched to a gene. The germline gives CDR1 MNHNS, CDR2 SASEGT. The CDR3 runs 14 residues. For the CDR3, the DNA is TGTGCCAGCAGACCGGGACTAGCGGGAGTTGAGCAGTTCTTC. This encodes CASRPGLAGVEQFF.

This chain uses TRBV18 with TRBJ2-1, with a tentative D call TRBD1 (6 bases). Germline values: CDR1 KGHSH, CDR2 LQKENI. The CDR3 contains 14 residues. Trimming stripped 4 bases from V and 3 bases from J, with 10 bases between. This CDR3 is CASSRDNNYNEQFF. The CDR3 DNA reads TGTGCCAGCTCACGGGACAACAACTACAATGAGCAGTTCTTC.

Many counts were recorded for this clonotype. The chain uses TRBV11-2 and TRBJ2-5; D uncertain. The CDR3 contains 13 residues. The ends were cut back, 1 base at V and 1 base at J, with 4 bases in the middle. The germline V gene encodes CDR1 SGHAT and CDR2 FQNNGV. The CDR3 region is CASSLVVQETQYF. The CDR3 DNA reads as TGTGCCAGCAGCTTAGTCGTCCAAGAGACCCAGTACTTC.

This chain connects TRBV3-1 to TRBJ1-6, with TRBD1 matching over 8 bases. The junction had 5 bases not matched to a gene; V was cut back by 1 base and J by 9 bases. The CDR3 is 15 amino acids. Germline loops: CDR1 LGHDT, CDR2 YNNKEL (reference sequence). Written as DNA, the CDR3 is TGTGCCAGCAGCCAAGTATGGACAGGGAGTTCACCCCTCCACTTT. Encoded protein: CASSQVWTGSSPLHF.

This clonotype was counted ten times or more. The chain couples TRBV30 to TRBJ2-2; TRBD1 matches 8 bases. Germline V gene lookup returns CDR1 GTSNPN and CDR2 SVGIG (reference sequence). V was pared by 3 bases and J by 4 bases, with 4 bases of the junction left unmatched. The CDR3 has 14 amino acids. DNA of the CDR3: TGTGCCTGGAGGGTGACAGGGGCCACCGGGGAGCTGTTTTTT. This gives the protein CAWRVTGATGELFF.

J is TRBJ2-2 and V is TRBV2, with no clear D. Per germline, CDR1 SNHLY and CDR2 FYNNEI. This CDR3 has 12 residues. The CDR3 is CATNGNTGELFF. CDR3 DNA sequence: TGTGCGACGAACGGAAACACCGGGGAGCTGTTTTTT.

Turning to this clonotype: This could be a read error, since a much larger clone is one nucleotide away. J is TRBJ1-2 and V is TRBV28, with a possible D match to TRBD1 (5 bases). Germline V gene data show CDR1 as MDHEN and CDR2 as SYDVKM. This CDR3 has 14 amino acids. Deletions cut 1 base from V and 8 bases from J, with 14 bases between. The CDR3: CASSLYEGPSGYTF. The CDR3 coding sequence is TGTGCCAGCAGTTTATACGAGGGGCCCAGCGGCTACACCTTC.

In its sample, this clonotype was seen many times. V usage is TRBV6-6 and J usage is TRBJ1-5; D is perhaps TRBD1 (6 bases). V lost 2 bases to trimming and J lost 4 bases, with 9 bases between them. Germline V lookup: CDR1 MNHNY, CDR2 SVGAGI (reference sequence). CDR3 length: 14 amino acids. The chain's CDR3 is CASSYPQGNQPQHF. The CDR3 DNA follows: TGTGCCAGCAGTTACCCACAGGGTAATCAGCCCCAGCATTTT.

This clonotype has ten or more counts. The V call is TRBV2, the J call TRBJ2-3; D not resolved. CDR1 and CDR2 from the germline V gene are SNHLY and FYNNEI. The V end was cut by 6 bases, the J end by 3 bases, with 16 bases between. The CDR3 contains 15 residues. CDR3 coding DNA: TGTGCCAGCAGGAGGACGATTCCCATAACAGATACGCAGTATTTT. Encoded protein: CASRRTIPITDTQYF.

This clonotype was seen more than once but under ten times. The conserved closing phenylalanine or tryptophan is absent in this CDR3, likely reflecting a read error. This chain connects TRBV6-5 to TRBJ2-5; no firm D call. The CDR3 runs 13 residues. Germline CDR1 and CDR2: MNHEY and SVGAGI. The V end lost 0 bases, the J end lost 5 bases, and 7 bases lay between the germline ends. The CDR3 DNA is TGTGCCAGCAGTTACTCGATTGGGGAGACCCAGTACCTC. It specifies CASSYSIGETQYL.

A few counts support this clonotype. This chain links TRBV27 with TRBJ2-3; 7 nucleotides match TRBD1. CDR1 and CDR2 from the germline V gene are MNHEY and SMNVEV (reference sequence). The CDR3 totals 16 residues. The V and J ends lost 0 bases and 2 bases, in that order; junction bases with no gene match: 5. The DNA for the CDR3 is TGTGCCAGCAGTTTATCGCGGACAGGAGTCACAGATACGCAGTATTTT. It translates to CASSLSRTGVTDTQYF.

This clonotype has at least ten counts. The rearrangement uses TRBV6-5 and TRBJ1-6, with 7 bases lining up with TRBD1. Germline CDR1 MNHEY, CDR2 SVGAGI. The CDR3 spans 19 residues. Unmatched junction bases numbered 15, after V lost 6 bases and J lost 1 base. The CDR3 region is CASRARETGSRSYNSPLHF. In nucleotides, the CDR3 is TGTGCCAGCAGGGCCCGCGAGACAGGGTCTCGATCCTATAATTCACCCCTCCACTTT.

This clonotype was found many times. CDR3 in DNA: TGTGCCGTCGGTCGACAGGGCTACGAGCAGTACTTC. This codes for CAVGRQGYEQYF. The chain combines TRBV10-3 with TRBJ2-7; TRBD1 matches 7 bases. The germline V gene has CDR1 ENHRY and CDR2 SYGVKD. The CDR3 is 12 amino acids. V was clipped by 11 bases and J by 3 bases; unmatched bases: 7.

This clonotype was observed many times. The rearrangement uses TRBV5-1 and TRBJ2-4; D unclear. V lost 0 bases and J 1 base, leaving 8 bases between the germline ends. The CDR3 extends over 15 amino acids. Germline lookup yields CDR1 SGHRS and CDR2 YFSETQ. The CDR3: CASSLGSAAKNIQYF. The CDR3 DNA reads as TGCGCCAGCAGCTTGGGTTCTGCCGCCAAAAACATTCAGTACTTC. The full variable domain, in which reference TRBV5-1 and TRBJ2-4 provide the parts outside the CDR3, is KAGVTQTPRYLIKTRGQQVTLSCSPISGHRSVSWYQQTPGQGLQFLFEYFSETQRNKGNFPGRFSGRQFSNSRSEMNVSTLELGDSALYLCASSLGSAAKNIQYFGAGTRLSVL.

In the case of this clonotype: A much larger clone differs by one base, so this may be a read error. The genes are TRBV7-8 and TRBJ2-1; D ambiguous. The CDR3 extends over 15 amino acids. The V end was cut by 4 bases, the J end by 6 bases, with 16 bases between. Germline CDR1 reads SGHVS; CDR2 reads FQNEAQ. The CDR3, as DNA: TGTGCCAGCAGCTCAACCCCTACTATGGGCAATGAGCAGTTCTTC. Its protein product is CASSSTPTMGNEQFF.

The V and J genes are TRBV6-2 or TRBV6-3 and TRBJ1-3, with a weak D call TRBD1 (6 bases). The V and J ends lost 4 bases and 4 bases respectively, with 11 bases between them. The germline V gene has CDR1 MNHEY and CDR2 SVGEGT. The CDR3 runs 14 residues. The CDR3 is CASSFPGVGNTIYF. CDR3 DNA: TGTGCCAGCAGTTTTCCAGGGGTCGGAAACACCATATATTTT.

Ten or more counts support this clonotype. The V call is TRBV18, the J call TRBJ2-7, with D possibly matching TRBD2 (6 bases). Trimming pared 3 bases from V and 0 bases from J, leaving 12 bases between. Germline CDR1 and CDR2: KGHSH and LQKENI. The CDR3 loop spans 15 amino acids. In DNA form, the CDR3 reads TGTGCCAGCTCACCTCTGTCCGGGAGCTCCTACGAGCAGTACTTC. Encoded protein: CASSPLSGSSYEQYF.

This clonotype was detected many times. The chain couples TRBV5-1 to TRBJ2-7; D is possibly TRBD1 or TRBD2 (5 bases each). The germline V gene encodes CDR1 SGHRS and CDR2 YFSETQ. This CDR3 has 14 amino acids. Trimming removed 0 bases at V and 2 bases at J, with 9 bases between. The chain's CDR3 is CASSLEGSPYEQYF. The CDR3 bases are TGCGCCAGCAGCTTGGAGGGGAGCCCCTACGAGCAGTACTTC. The variable domain in full, completed from reference TRBV5-1 and TRBJ2-7, reads KAGVTQTPRYLIKTRGQQVTLSCSPISGHRSVSWYQQTPGQGLQFLFEYFSETQRNKGNFPGRFSGRQFSNSRSEMNVSTLELGDSALYLCASSLEGSPYEQYFGPGTRLTVT.

This clonotype was seen only a few times. For the CDR3, the DNA is TGCAGTGCTAGGGACCCGGGACAGGGGATCCAAGAGACCCAGTACTTC. As protein: CSARDPGQGIQETQYF. The V call is TRBV20-1, the J call TRBJ2-5; 10 positions agree with TRBD1. Germline V gives CDR1 DFQATT, CDR2 SNEGSKA (reference sequence). J was trimmed by 1 base and V by 3 bases; bases with no gene match: 8. The CDR3 has 16 residues.

This clonotype has only a few counts. The J gene is TRBJ2-7, the V gene TRBV4-1; D could derive from TRBD1 or TRBD2 (5 bases each). Trimming left V 1 base short and J 2 bases short, with 21 bases between. Looked up from germline, CDR1 is MGHRA and CDR2 is YSYEKL. The CDR3 contains 18 residues. The CDR3 loop reads CASSQGPIRDDLTYEQYF. The CDR3 DNA is TGCGCCAGCAGCCAAGGGCCGATCCGGGACGACCTGACCTACGAGCAGTACTTC.

This clonotype has ten or more counts. V is TRBV28 and J is TRBJ1-6, with D unclear. Trimming shortened V by 6 bases and J by 9 bases, and 15 bases separated the two germline ends. CDR3 length: 14 residues. Germline lookup yields CDR1 MDHEN and CDR2 SYDVKM. The CDR3 sequence: CASSLEGRGSPLHF. DNA for the CDR3: TGTGCCAGCAGCCTAGAGGGTAGAGGTTCACCCCTCCACTTT.

Comments on this clonotype: One base away lies a much larger clone, so this may be a sequencing read error. The CDR3 DNA follows: TGTGCCTGCTCACCACCGGGGAGGAACACCGGGGAGCTGTTTTTT. Amino acids: CACSPPGRNTGELFF. The chain combines TRBV18 with TRBJ2-2; a weak D match, TRBD2 (5 bases). CDR1 is KGHSH, CDR2 LQKENI, per germline. The CDR3 contains 15 residues.

This clonotype was picked up a small number of times. The rearrangement uses TRBV24-1 and TRBJ1-4; D gene unclear. The germline V and J ends were trimmed by 8 bases and 7 bases, with 19 bases remaining between them. The CDR3 runs to 15 residues. Germline CDR1 reads KGHDR; CDR2 reads SFDVKD. The CDR3 spells CATTRVVAKGEKLFF. The DNA of the CDR3 is TGTGCCACCACAAGGGTGGTCGCGAAGGGTGAAAAACTGTTTTTT.

This clonotype was observed at least ten times. V gene TRBV5-8 combines with J gene TRBJ2-3, with D hard to call. Trimming removed 0 bases at V and 4 bases at J, with 12 bases between. The CDR3 runs to 15 residues. Germline loops: CDR1 SGHTS, CDR2 YDEGEE. Here the CDR3 reads CASSLGGRVADTQYF. The CDR3 nucleotides are TGTGCCAGCAGCTTGGGGGGTAGAGTAGCAGATACGCAGTATTTT. Together with reference TRBV5-8 and TRBJ2-3, the CDR3 gives the full variable domain: EAGVTQSPTHLIKTRGQQATLRCSPISGHTSVYWYQQALGLGLQFLLWYDEGEERNRGNFPPRFSGRQFPNYSSELNVNALELEDSALYLCASSLGGRVADTQYFGPGTRLTVL.

This clonotype showed up many times. The chain links TRBV20-1 to TRBJ2-1, with 8 positions matching TRBD2. The germline gives CDR1 DFQATT, CDR2 SNEGSKA (reference sequence). Unmatched junction bases numbered 0, after V lost 1 base and J lost 1 base. The CDR3 spans 14 residues. This CDR3 reads CSARVAGSYNEQFF. CDR3 DNA: TGCAGTGCTAGAGTAGCGGGGTCCTACAATGAGCAGTTCTTC.

This clonotype has a count of ten or more. The V and J genes are TRBV3-1 and TRBJ1-3; the D is unclear. Germline V gene lookup returns CDR1 LGHDT and CDR2 YNNKEL (reference sequence). This CDR3 has 13 residues. The V end lost 1 base, the J end lost 4 bases, and 5 bases lay between the germline ends. DNA of the CDR3: TGTGCCAGCAGCCAAGGACTCGGAAACACCATATATTTT. It encodes CASSQGLGNTIYF.

This clonotype was found many times. The J gene is TRBJ2-1, the V gene TRBV6-2 or TRBV6-3, with 7 bases fitting TRBD2. The CDR3 has 14 amino acids. The trim removed 2 bases at V and 7 bases at J, leaving 5 bases unmatched. Germline V gene data show CDR1 as MNHEY and CDR2 as SVGEGT. In nucleotides, the CDR3 is TGTGCCAGCAGTTACGGAGCGGGAAGGAATGAGCAGTTCTTC. Its translation is CASSYGAGRNEQFF.

As for this clonotype: Relative to the germline gene, one junction end is altered; a read error may explain this. The chain recombines TRBV30 with TRBJ1-1; D remains unclear. CDR3 size: 13 residues. CDR1 and CDR2 from the germline V gene are GTSNPN and SVGIG (reference sequence). CDR3 residues: CAWSVQGNTVAFF. The DNA of the CDR3 is TGTGCCTGGAGTGTACAAGGGAACACTGTAGCTTTCTTT.

The V and J genes are TRBV10-3 and TRBJ2-5, with D unclear. Trimming shortened V by 6 bases and J by 5 bases, and 13 bases separated the two germline ends. The germline V gene encodes CDR1 ENHRY and CDR2 SYGVKD. The CDR3 consists of 13 residues. The DNA for the CDR3 is TGTGCCATCAGGAGCAATGCCTGGGAGACCCAGTACTTC. This translates into CAIRSNAWETQYF.

The genes are TRBV6-2 or TRBV6-3 and TRBJ2-3, with D unclear. V lost 2 bases, J lost 6 bases, and 18 bases lay in between. Germline-derived CDR1 and CDR2 are MNHEY and SVGEGT. This CDR3 is built from 16 residues. The CDR3 region has the DNA TGTGCCAGCAGTTACCTAGGGCTTTTTCCCCCCGATACGCAGTATTTT. It translates to CASSYLGLFPPDTQYF.

The J gene is TRBJ2-1, the V gene TRBV3-1; D not certain. The CDR3 is 15 amino acids. Trimming cost V 2 bases and J 4 bases, with 12 bases left between them. CDR1 and CDR2 (germline): LGHDT, YNNKEL (reference sequence). This CDR3 is CASSQFNREYNEQFF. The CDR3 nucleotides read TGTGCCAGCAGCCAATTTAACCGAGAATACAATGAGCAGTTCTTC.